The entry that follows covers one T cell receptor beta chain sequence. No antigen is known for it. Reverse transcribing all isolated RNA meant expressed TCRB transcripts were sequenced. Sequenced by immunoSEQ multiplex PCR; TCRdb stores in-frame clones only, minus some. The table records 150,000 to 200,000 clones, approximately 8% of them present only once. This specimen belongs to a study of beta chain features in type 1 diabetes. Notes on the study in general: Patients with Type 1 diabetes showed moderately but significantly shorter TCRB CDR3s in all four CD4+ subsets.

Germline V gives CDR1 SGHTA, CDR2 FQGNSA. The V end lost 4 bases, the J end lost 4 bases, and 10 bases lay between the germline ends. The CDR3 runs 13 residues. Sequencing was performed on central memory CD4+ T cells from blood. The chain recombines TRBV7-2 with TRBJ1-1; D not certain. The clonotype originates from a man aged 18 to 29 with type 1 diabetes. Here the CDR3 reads CASSWLTATEAFF. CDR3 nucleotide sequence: TGTGCCAGCAGCTGGTTAACAGCCACTGAAGCTTTCTTT.